Each of the 17 T cell receptor beta chains below was sequenced from the same sample in a study of T-cell memory formation after mild COVID-19. TCRdb analysed the 5' RACE reads with MiXCR anew, one entry per CDR3 protein. The sample holds 300,000 to 350,000 distinct CDR3 sequences, approximately 15% seen once. Sequencing input: PBMCs or a T cell subset sorted from them (not recorded which). These receptors were taken from a man aged 18 to 29 who had mild COVID-19 (a few samples of this study predate the infection). Cell type and time point are not known.

The V call is TRBV23-1, the J call TRBJ2-5; perhaps TRBD2 as D (5 bases). TRBV23-1 is sorted into the ORF group, with uncertain function. V shed 10 bases and J shed 1 base, with 10 bases lying between them. The CDR3 has 12 amino acids. The CDR3 reads CAKWAGQETQYF. In nucleotides, the CDR3 is TGCGCCAAGTGGGCGGGCCAAGAGACCCAGTACTTC.

There are a few counts of this clonotype. V and J are TRBV5-1 and TRBJ2-3, with TRBD2 matching over 9 bases. The CDR3 is made up of 16 amino acids. Germline trimming cut 4 bases from V and 1 base from J; bases unmatched to any gene: 7. Germline V CDR1 and CDR2: SGHRS, YFSETQ. CDR3: CASSRAGGLGTDTQYF. The CDR3 DNA sequence: TGCGCCAGCAGCCGAGCGGGGGGCCTCGGCACAGATACGCAGTATTTT.

This clonotype was counted only a few times. CDR3 amino acids: CASSLMGEEGDTQYF. The CDR3 region has the DNA TGCGCCAGCAGCTTGATGGGGGAGGAGGGAGATACGCAGTATTTT. This chain links TRBV5-1 with TRBJ2-3; D might be TRBD2 (6 bases). Germline V gives CDR1 SGHRS, CDR2 YFSETQ. Trimming took off 1 base at V and 5 bases at J, with 14 bases between the two ends. The CDR3 runs to 15 residues.

This clonotype was seen a handful of times. V usage is TRBV23-1 and J usage is TRBJ2-5, with D perhaps given as TRBD1 or TRBD2 (6 bases each). TRBV23-1 is an open reading frame, and its role is uncertain. V lost 4 bases and J 3 bases, leaving 18 bases between the germline ends. There are 16 residues in the CDR3. The CDR3 here is CASSPPGRRDKETQYF. CDR3 DNA: TGCGCCAGCAGTCCCCCAGGGAGGAGGGACAAAGAGACCCAGTACTTC.

The table lists this clonotype with a few counts. The chain has TRBV4-3 and TRBJ1-2; possibly TRBD1 for D (6 bases). CDR1 and CDR2 (germline): LGHNA, YSLEER. V was pared by 4 bases and J by 4 bases, with 13 bases between. The CDR3 sequence is 14 residues long. The CDR3 nucleotides are TGCGCCAGCAGCCCGAGTGTAGGGGGCTATGGCTACACCTTC. This codes for CASSPSVGGYGYTF.

This clonotype was seen many times. The chain carries TRBV20-1 and TRBJ2-5; TRBD1 matches 8 bases. This CDR3 is 12 amino acids long. V lost 6 bases and J lost 4; bases outside the gene matches: 4. In germline, CDR1 is DFQATT, CDR2 SNEGSKA (reference sequence). CDR3 sequence reads: CSARTGRETQYF. The CDR3 DNA reads as TGCAGTGCACGGACAGGGAGAGAGACCCAGTACTTC.

This clonotype showed up many times. This chain joins TRBV3-1 and TRBJ2-1; D gene ambiguous. CDR1 and CDR2 (germline): LGHDT, YNNKEL (reference sequence). The V gene lost 4 bases and the J gene lost 6 bases, with 10 bases spanning the gap. The CDR3 runs to 13 residues. As DNA, the CDR3 is TGTGCCAGCAGCCGGACGTCCGCCAATGAGCAGTTCTTC. It codes for CASSRTSANEQFF.

The V gene is TRBV10-1, the J gene TRBJ2-7, with TRBD1 matching 7 bases. This CDR3 is built from 15 residues. Germline CDR1 reads WNHNN; CDR2 reads SYGVQD (reference sequence). Unmatched junction bases numbered 8, after V lost 0 bases and J lost 6 bases. The DNA for the CDR3 is TGCGCCAGCAGTGAGTCGAGAGGGGGCTTGGGCGAGCAGTACTTC. Translated, it gives CASSESRGGLGEQYF.

DNA for the CDR3: TGTGCCAGCAGCCAAGTACCGGGGGGGCACACAGTTGAGCAGTTCTTC. Translating it yields CASSQVPGGHTVEQFF. V and J are TRBV14 and TRBJ2-1; 8 bases agree with TRBD2. With V trimmed by 1 base and J by 9 bases, 11 bases remained unmatched. The CDR3 sequence is 16 residues long. The germline V gene has CDR1 SGHDN and CDR2 FVKESK.

The CDR3 sequence is CASRPDGRMHGYTF. CDR3 coding DNA: TGTGCCAGCAGACCCGACGGACGAATGCATGGCTACACCTTC. The V call is TRBV2, the J call TRBJ1-2; the D is unclear. The V gene's germline CDR1 is SNHLY and CDR2 FYNNEI. CDR3 length equals 14 residues. The V end was cut by 6 bases, the J end by 6 bases, with 17 bases between.

This clonotype was seen at least ten times. The rearrangement links TRBV3-1 to TRBJ2-7; a possible D gene is TRBD2 (6 bases). Germline V CDR1 and CDR2: LGHDT, YNNKEL (reference sequence). This CDR3 contains 14 residues. The V gene lost 4 bases and the J gene lost 5 bases, with 15 bases spanning the gap. DNA for the CDR3: TGTGCCAGCAGCCGCGGGAACGGCGGAGACGAGCAGTACGTC. Residues: CASSRGNGGDEQYV.

The chain couples TRBV6-6 to TRBJ1-5, with unresolved D. The CDR3 consists of 15 residues. Germline V gene data show CDR1 as MNHNY and CDR2 as SVGAGI (reference sequence). V shed 0 bases and J shed 7 bases, with 13 bases lying between them. The CDR3 reads CASSYSEESGQPQHF. CDR3 nucleotide sequence: TGTGCCAGCAGTTACTCGGAAGAGTCGGGCCAGCCCCAGCATTTT.

The rearrangement joins TRBV6-1 to TRBJ1-2; 8 bases are shared with TRBD1. The CDR3 length is 14 residues. Looked up from germline, CDR1 is MNHNS and CDR2 is SASEGT. V trimming: 3 bases; J trimming: 7 bases; junction bases outside the gene matches: 7. The CDR3 bases are TGTGCCAGCAGTGACCCGTGGACAGGGCTTGGCTACACCTTC. This encodes CASSDPWTGLGYTF.

The chain joins TRBV28 to TRBJ1-6; no clear D. Germline V gene data show CDR1 as MDHEN and CDR2 as SYDVKM. Trimming shortened V by 6 bases and J by 2 bases, and 14 bases separated the two germline ends. The CDR3 is made up of 16 amino acids. Here the CDR3 DNA reads TGTGCCAGCAGCCAAGAGGCCTTCGCCTATAATTCACCCCTCCACTTT. Amino acid sequence: CASSQEAFAYNSPLHF.

The chain is built from TRBV7-2 and TRBJ2-7, with 7 bases fitting TRBD1. This CDR3 is built from 13 residues. CDR1 is SGHTA, CDR2 FQGNSA, per germline. The J segment lost 3 bases and the V segment lost 3 bases, leaving 2 bases of the junction unmatched. Here the CDR3 DNA reads TGTGCCAGCAGCTTCCCAGGGGGCTACGAGCAGTACTTC. Its protein product is CASSFPGGYEQYF. Drawing the rest from reference TRBV7-2 and TRBJ2-7, the complete variable domain is GAGVSQSPSNKVTEKGKDVELRCDPISGHTALYWYRQSLGQGLEFLIYFQGNSAPDKSGLPSDRFSAERTGGSVSTLTIQRTQQEDSAVYLCASSFPGGYEQYFGPGTRLTVT.

The chain uses TRBV11-2 and TRBJ1-1; D perhaps matches TRBD1 (6 bases). The CDR3 runs 16 residues. Per germline, CDR1 SGHAT and CDR2 FQNNGV. The V end lost 0 bases, the J end lost 2 bases, and 13 bases lay between the germline ends. The CDR3 here is CASSLDDLDRNTEAFF. CDR3 in DNA: TGTGCCAGCAGCTTAGATGACCTGGACAGAAACACTGAAGCTTTCTTT.

This clonotype has more than one count but fewer than ten. This sequence joins TRBV29-1 and TRBJ1-1; 7 bases are shared with TRBD1. Germline values: CDR1 SQVTM, CDR2 ANQGSEA. The trim removed 6 bases at V and 4 bases at J, leaving 14 bases unmatched. The CDR3 is made up of 15 amino acids. CDR3 DNA: TGCAGCGTCGCACAGGGGTGGGGAATGGGCACTGAAGCTTTCTTT. Translating it yields CSVAQGWGMGTEAFF.